Each of the 18 T cell receptor beta chains below was sequenced from the same sample in a study of T cells in Graves' hyperthyroidism and ophthalmopathy. Amplified TCR beta CDR3 regions derived from RNA transcripts. First-round RT-PCR targeting the TCR CDR3 was performed with the HTBI primer set. A single record per CDR3 protein comes from TCRdb applying MiXCR to the multiplex PCR reads. The sample comprises hundreds of thousands of distinct CDR3 sequences, approximately 25% of which are singletons, and roughly 35% rests with the top ten. The sample taken for sequencing was blood. Receptors originate from a middle-aged woman with Graves' ophthalmopathy.

Ten or more counts support this clonotype. The chain has TRBV2 and TRBJ2-5, with D perhaps assigned TRBD1 or TRBD2 (5 bases each). Germline V gene sequence: CDR1 SNHLY, CDR2 FYNNEI. V was trimmed by 4 bases and J by 4 bases, leaving 10 bases between them. The CDR3 is made up of 13 amino acids. CDR3 amino acids: CASSATGRETQYF. The DNA of the CDR3 is TGTGCCAGCAGTGCAACGGGACGAGAGACCCAGTACTTC.

In its sample, this clonotype was seen many times. This sequence joins TRBV7-2 and TRBJ2-2; perhaps TRBD2 as D (6 bases). The germline gives CDR1 SGHTA, CDR2 FQGNSA. V lost 5 bases and J lost 3, with 7 bases in between. CDR3 size: 13 residues. CDR3 amino acids: CASSPGDTGELFF. The CDR3 DNA sequence: TGTGCCAGCAGCCCGGGGGACACCGGGGAGCTGTTTTTT.

Many counts were recorded for this clonotype. The J gene is TRBJ2-2, the V gene TRBV28, with D possibly TRBD2 on 6 matching bases. Trimming left V 3 bases short and J 4 bases short, with 15 bases between. Germline V gene data show CDR1 as MDHEN and CDR2 as SYDVKM. CDR3 length: 16 residues. CDR3 sequence reads: CASSFDGPEGTGELFF. Here the CDR3 DNA reads TGTGCCAGCAGTTTTGACGGACCGGAGGGCACCGGGGAGCTGTTTTTT.

This clonotype was observed at least ten times. The gene calls are TRBV20-1 and TRBJ2-7; TRBD1 is a possible D gene (7 bases). With 2 bases removed from V and 3 bases from J, the gap between germline ends came to 20 bases. Per germline, CDR1 DFQATT and CDR2 SNEGSKA (reference sequence). This CDR3 spans 16 amino acids. The CDR3 here is CSARPRDSRGYYEQYF. In DNA, the CDR3 is TGCAGTGCTAGACCGCGGGACAGCAGGGGTTACTACGAGCAGTACTTC.

This clonotype was observed many times. V is TRBV4-1 and J is TRBJ1-1; 9 positions match TRBD1. With V trimmed by 3 bases and J by 6 bases, 11 bases remained unmatched. In germline, CDR1 is MGHRA, CDR2 YSYEKL. The CDR3 consists of 16 residues. The DNA of the CDR3 is TGCGCCAGCAGCCATCCGCTGGGGACAGGGCCTCCTGAAGCTTTCTTT. This sequence encodes CASSHPLGTGPPEAFF.

This clonotype was detected ten times or more. The rearrangement links TRBV11-2 to TRBJ1-1; maybe TRBD1 (6 bases). The V gene lost 3 bases and the J gene lost 1 base, with 12 bases spanning the gap. The CDR3 length is 15 residues. Germline V CDR1 and CDR2: SGHAT, FQNNGV. The CDR3 is CASSFRGGTNTEAFF. As DNA, the CDR3 is TGTGCCAGCAGCTTTCGCGGGGGCACGAACACTGAAGCTTTCTTT.

The chain recombines TRBV11-1 with TRBJ1-2; 7 bases map to TRBD1. V lost 5 bases and J lost 2; bases outside the gene matches: 11. This CDR3 is 16 amino acids long. Germline CDR1 and CDR2: SGHAT and FQDESV (reference sequence). Here the CDR3 DNA reads TGTGCCAGCAGCCCCTGGGACAGTCCTTTAAACTATGGCTACACCTTC. Translation: CASSPWDSPLNYGYTF.

This clonotype showed up just a few times. The chain has TRBV9 and TRBJ2-1, with D possibly being TRBD2 (5 bases). This CDR3 region has 15 residues. Germline V gene lookup returns CDR1 SGDLS and CDR2 YYNGEE. The ends were cut back, 4 bases at V and 1 base at J, with 12 bases in the middle. CDR3 nucleotide sequence: TGTGCCAGCAGCCTCAGTACGGGGTCCTACAATGAGCAGTTCTTC. Its translation is CASSLSTGSYNEQFF.

This clonotype was detected ten times or more. CDR3 residues: CASSTRGGAKNIQYF. In DNA, the CDR3 is TGTGCCAGCAGTACCAGGGGGGGGGCCAAAAACATTCAGTACTTC. The rearrangement joins TRBV12-3 or TRBV12-4 to TRBJ2-4; the D call may be TRBD1 or TRBD2 (7 bases each). The CDR3 consists of 15 residues. V was shortened by 5 bases and J by 1 base, with 12 bases between the two germline ends.

The chain has TRBV5-8 and TRBJ1-5; D is possibly TRBD1 (6 bases). The germline CDR1 and CDR2 sequences are SGHTS and YDEGEE. The ends were cut back, 4 bases at V and 2 bases at J, with 16 bases in the middle. The CDR3 length is 16 residues. The CDR3 DNA follows: TGTGCCAGCAGCCCCGCGGGGGCAGGGGGCAATCAGCCCCAGCATTTT. Its translation: CASSPAGAGGNQPQHF.

CDR3 nucleotides: TGTGCCAGCAGACCAAGGACGGGTAACACTGAAGCTTTCTTT. Its translation: CASRPRTGNTEAFF. This chain joins TRBV12-3 or TRBV12-4 and TRBJ1-1; unclear D gene. This CDR3 spans 14 amino acids. Between the trimmed V and J ends, which lost 6 bases and 2 bases, there was a span of 13 bases.

About this clonotype itself: A read error may be the cause here, since a much bigger clone is one base away. The chain links TRBV9 to TRBJ2-7, with unresolved D. V shed 3 bases and J shed 4 bases, with 14 bases lying between them. The length of the CDR3 is 14 residues. Germline-derived CDR1 and CDR2 are SGDLS and YYNGEE. The CDR3 is CASSDGPFSYEQYF. CDR3 DNA sequence: TGTGCCAGCAGCGACGGACCATTCAGTTACGAGCAGTACTTC.

This clonotype showed up many times. The V gene is TRBV6-5, the J gene TRBJ1-2, with no clear D. This CDR3 spans 15 amino acids. Germline V lookup: CDR1 MNHEY, CDR2 SVGAGI. The V and J ends lost 0 bases and 5 bases respectively, with 13 bases between them. The CDR3: CASSYSGPSRYGYTF. As DNA, the CDR3 is TGTGCCAGCAGTTACTCCGGACCTAGTCGATATGGCTACACCTTC.

This chain links TRBV30 with TRBJ2-1; D might be TRBD2 (5 bases). The CDR3 loop spans 11 amino acids. The germline V and J ends were trimmed by 5 bases and 12 bases, with 14 bases remaining between them. In germline, CDR1 is GTSNPN, CDR2 SVGIG (reference sequence). The CDR3: CAWERRRMQFF. CDR3 sequence (DNA): TGTGCCTGGGAGAGGAGGAGGATGCAGTTCTTC.

V gene TRBV5-1 combines with J gene TRBJ2-7; 10 bases are a match to TRBD1. Germline V gene sequence: CDR1 SGHRS, CDR2 YFSETQ. The ends lost 4 bases at V and 5 bases at J; junction bases unmatched: 12. This CDR3 region has 16 residues. Here the CDR3 reads CASSGRDRGSGDEQYF. The CDR3 DNA reads as TGCGCCAGCAGCGGCCGGGACAGGGGATCAGGCGACGAGCAGTACTTC.

This clonotype was recorded many times. The V gene is TRBV28, the J gene TRBJ2-7; 8 nucleotides align to TRBD2. Germline assignment: CDR1 MDHEN and CDR2 SYDVKM. The CDR3 runs to 14 residues. V lost 8 bases, J lost 2 bases, and 8 bases stayed unmatched. The CDR3 loop is CASLTGGQAYEQYF. The CDR3 coding sequence is TGTGCCAGCCTCACGGGGGGGCAGGCCTACGAGCAGTACTTC.

At least ten counts were recorded for this clonotype. The rearrangement joins TRBV29-1 to TRBJ2-7, with 14 bases lining up with TRBD2. From germline, CDR1 is SQVTM and CDR2 ANQGSEA. The CDR3 covers 13 residues. Trimming at V came to 8 bases and at J to 2 bases, leaving 2 bases not matched to a gene. The CDR3 spells CSLGLAGAYEQYF. DNA for the CDR3: TGCAGCCTGGGACTAGCGGGGGCCTACGAGCAGTACTTC.

This clonotype was recorded many times. This chain links TRBV7-9 with TRBJ2-7; D gene uncertain. The CDR3 has 15 amino acids. Looked up from germline, CDR1 is SEHNR and CDR2 is FQNEAQ (reference sequence). Trimming removed 5 bases at V and 2 bases at J, with 16 bases between. The CDR3, as DNA: TGTGCCAGCAGCCACTCCCGCGCGCCAACCTACGAGCAGTACTTC. Translated, it gives CASSHSRAPTYEQYF.